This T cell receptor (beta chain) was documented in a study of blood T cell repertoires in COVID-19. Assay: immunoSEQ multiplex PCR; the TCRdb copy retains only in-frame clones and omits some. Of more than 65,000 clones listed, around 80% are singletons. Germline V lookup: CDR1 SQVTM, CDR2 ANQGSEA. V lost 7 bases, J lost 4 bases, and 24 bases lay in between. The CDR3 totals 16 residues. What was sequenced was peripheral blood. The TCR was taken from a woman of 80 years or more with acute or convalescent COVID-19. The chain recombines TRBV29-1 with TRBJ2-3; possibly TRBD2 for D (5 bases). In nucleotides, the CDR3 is TGCAGCGCCTCCCCCGTTCGACTCTCGGGATCAGATACGCAGTATTTT. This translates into CSASPVRLSGSDTQYF.